The text below deals with one TCR beta chain. Germline values: CDR1 MGHDK, CDR2 SYGVNS. This CDR3 region has 15 residues. Trimming removed 8 bases from V and 2 bases from J, with 18 bases in between. The sample comes from a study of cytomegalovirus exposure and HLA in healthy donors. The PCR employed 60 Vbeta primers together with 13 Jbeta primers. Using immunoSEQ multiplex PCR, the repertoire was profiled, and TCRdb retains in-frame clones only, with some absent. The sample holds 140,000 to 150,000 clones, roughly 80% seen once. The chain links TRBV25-1 to TRBJ2-5; maybe TRBD2 (5 bases). This clonotype originated in a man aged 40-49 years in good health and CMV-seropositive. The sequenced sample consisted of PBMCs. In DNA, the CDR3 is TGTGCCAGCTCCCTCTCCCCGGGAAGACAAGAGACCCAGTACTTC. Protein product: CASSLSPGRQETQYF.